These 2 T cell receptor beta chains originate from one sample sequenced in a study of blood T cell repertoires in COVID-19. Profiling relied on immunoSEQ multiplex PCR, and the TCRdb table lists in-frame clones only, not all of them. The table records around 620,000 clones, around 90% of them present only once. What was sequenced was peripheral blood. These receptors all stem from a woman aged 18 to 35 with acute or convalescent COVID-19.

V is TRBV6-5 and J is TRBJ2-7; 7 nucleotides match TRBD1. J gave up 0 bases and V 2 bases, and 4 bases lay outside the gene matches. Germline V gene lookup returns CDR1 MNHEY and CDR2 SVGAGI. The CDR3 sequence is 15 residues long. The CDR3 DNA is TGTGCCAGCAGTTACCAAGGGGGCAGCTCCTACGAGCAGTACTTC. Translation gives CASSYQGGSSYEQYF.

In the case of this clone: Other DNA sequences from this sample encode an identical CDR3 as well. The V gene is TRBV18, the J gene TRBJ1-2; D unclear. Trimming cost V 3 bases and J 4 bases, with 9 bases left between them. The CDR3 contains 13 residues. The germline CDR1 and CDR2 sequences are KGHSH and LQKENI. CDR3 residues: CASSPPSVYGYTF. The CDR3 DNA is TGTGCCAGCTCACCCCCGTCGGTCTATGGCTACACCTTC. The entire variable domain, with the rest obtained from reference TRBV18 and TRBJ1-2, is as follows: NAGVMQNPRHLVRRRGQEARLRCSPMKGHSHVYWYRQLPEEGLKFMVYLQKENIIDESGMPKERFSAEFPKEGPSILRIQQVVRGDSAAYFCASSPPSVYGYTFGSGTRLTVV.